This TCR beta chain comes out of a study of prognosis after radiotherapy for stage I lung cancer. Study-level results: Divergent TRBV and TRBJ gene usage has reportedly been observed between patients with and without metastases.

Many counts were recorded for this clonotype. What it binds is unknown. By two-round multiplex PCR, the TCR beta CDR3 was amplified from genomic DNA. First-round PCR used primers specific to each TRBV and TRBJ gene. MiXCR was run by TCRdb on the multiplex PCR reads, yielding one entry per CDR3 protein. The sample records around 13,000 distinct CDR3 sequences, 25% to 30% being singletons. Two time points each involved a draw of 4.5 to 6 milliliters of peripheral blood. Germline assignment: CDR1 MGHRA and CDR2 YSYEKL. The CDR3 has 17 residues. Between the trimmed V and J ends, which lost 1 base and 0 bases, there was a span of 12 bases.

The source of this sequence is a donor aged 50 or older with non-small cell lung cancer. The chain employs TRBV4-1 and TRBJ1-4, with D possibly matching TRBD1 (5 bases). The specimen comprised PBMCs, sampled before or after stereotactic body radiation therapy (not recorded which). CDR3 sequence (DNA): TGCGCCAGCAGCCAAGTTCTGGGGGGGGCAACTAATGAAAAACTGTTTTTT. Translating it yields CASSQVLGGATNEKLFF.